This T cell receptor (beta chain) was identified during a study of Graves' ophthalmopathy and Graves' hyperthyroidism. TCR beta CDR3 regions were amplified from RNA transcripts. HTBI-primed first-round RT-PCR preceded second-round multiplex PCR. MiXCR, applied by TCRdb to the multiplex PCR reads, yields one record per CDR3 protein. The sample has about 160,000 distinct CDR3 sequences; about two fifths are singletons. This clonotype was seen ten or more times. Its antigen is unknown. CDR1 is MDHEN and CDR2 is SYDVKM in the germline V gene. The CDR3 is 15 residues long. V was pared by 6 bases and J by 5 bases, with 9 bases of the junction left unmatched. Overall study findings and caveats: Predictions made by the model for ophthalmopathy progression reached under 71% sensitivity and less than 80% specificity.

The chain links TRBV28 to TRBJ2-5, with 10 bases that match TRBD1. The TCR comes from a man aged 30-40 years with Graves' ophthalmopathy. Sequencing used peripheral blood. The CDR3 DNA reads TGTGCCAGCAGCCTTGACAGGGGGCCGGGGGAGACCCAGTACTTC. Amino acids: CASSLDRGPGETQYF.